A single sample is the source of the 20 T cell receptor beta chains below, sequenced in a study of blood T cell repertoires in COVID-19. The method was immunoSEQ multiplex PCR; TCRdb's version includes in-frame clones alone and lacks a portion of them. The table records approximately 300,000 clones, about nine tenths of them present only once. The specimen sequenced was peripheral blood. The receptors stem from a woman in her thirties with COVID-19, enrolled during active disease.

The CDR3 DNA reads TGCGCCAGCAGCTTGGGGACTAGCGGGAGGGCCTGGACCAATGAGCAGTTCTTC. Translating it yields CASSLGTSGRAWTNEQFF. The chain has TRBV5-1 and TRBJ2-1; the match to TRBD2 covers 15 bases. Germline CDR1 is SGHRS and CDR2 is YFSETQ. The CDR3 spans 18 residues. Germline trimming cut 0 bases from V and 6 bases from J; bases unmatched to any gene: 7.

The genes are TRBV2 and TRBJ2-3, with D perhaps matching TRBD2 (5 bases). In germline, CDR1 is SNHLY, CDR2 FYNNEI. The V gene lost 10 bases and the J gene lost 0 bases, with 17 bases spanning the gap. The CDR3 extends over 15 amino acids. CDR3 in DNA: TGTGCCACCACCATCGGGGTGGAGAGCACAGATACGCAGTATTTT. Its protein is CATTIGVESTDTQYF.

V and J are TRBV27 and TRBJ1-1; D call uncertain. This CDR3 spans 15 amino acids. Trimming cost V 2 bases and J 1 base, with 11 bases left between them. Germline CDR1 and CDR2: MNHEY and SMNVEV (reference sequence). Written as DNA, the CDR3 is TGTGCCAGCAGTTTAATTGGGAGTGCGAACACTGAAGCTTTCTTT. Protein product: CASSLIGSANTEAFF.

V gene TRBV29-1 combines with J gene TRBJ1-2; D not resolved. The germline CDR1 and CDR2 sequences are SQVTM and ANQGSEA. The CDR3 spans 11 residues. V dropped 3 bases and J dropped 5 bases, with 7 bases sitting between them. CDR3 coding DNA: TGCAGCGTTGATAGTAATTATGGCTACACCTTC. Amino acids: CSVDSNYGYTF. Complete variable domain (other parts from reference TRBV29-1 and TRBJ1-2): SAVISQKPSRDICQRGTSLTIQCQVDSQVTMMFWYRQQPGQSLTLIATANQGSEATYESGFVIDKFPISRPNLTFSTLTVSNMSPEDSSIYLCSVDSNYGYTFGSGTRLTVV.

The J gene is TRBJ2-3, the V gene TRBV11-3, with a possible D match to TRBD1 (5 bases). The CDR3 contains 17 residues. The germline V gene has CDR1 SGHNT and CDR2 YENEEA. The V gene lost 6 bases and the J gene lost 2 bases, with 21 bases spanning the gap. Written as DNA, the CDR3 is TGTGCCAGCAGAGATCCCACAGACAGAAAAGTCACAGATACGCAGTATTTT. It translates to CASRDPTDRKVTDTQYF.

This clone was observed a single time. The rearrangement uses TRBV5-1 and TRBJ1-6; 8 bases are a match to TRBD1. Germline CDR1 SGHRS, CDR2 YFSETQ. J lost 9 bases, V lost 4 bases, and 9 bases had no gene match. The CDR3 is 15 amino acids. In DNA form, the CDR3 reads TGCGCCAGCAGCCCCTCAACAGGGGGTCGTTCACCCCTCCACTTT. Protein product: CASSPSTGGRSPLHF.

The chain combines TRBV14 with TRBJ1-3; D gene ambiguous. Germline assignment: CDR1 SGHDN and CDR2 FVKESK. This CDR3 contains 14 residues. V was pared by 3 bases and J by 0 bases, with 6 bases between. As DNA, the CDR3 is TGTGCCAGCAGCCACAAGCACTCTGGAAACACCATATATTTT. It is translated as CASSHKHSGNTIYF.

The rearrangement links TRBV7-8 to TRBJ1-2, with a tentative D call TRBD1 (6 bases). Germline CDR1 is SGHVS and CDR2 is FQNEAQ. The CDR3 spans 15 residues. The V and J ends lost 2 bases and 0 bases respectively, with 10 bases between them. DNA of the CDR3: TGTGCCAGCAGCTTAAGGACAGACACTAACTATGGCTACACCTTC. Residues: CASSLRTDTNYGYTF.

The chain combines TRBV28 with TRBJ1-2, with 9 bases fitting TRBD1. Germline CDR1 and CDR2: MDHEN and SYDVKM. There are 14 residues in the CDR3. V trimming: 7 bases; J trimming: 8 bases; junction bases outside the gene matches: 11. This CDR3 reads CASIRPGTGNGYTF. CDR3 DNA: TGTGCCAGCATCAGACCCGGGACAGGGAACGGCTACACCTTC.

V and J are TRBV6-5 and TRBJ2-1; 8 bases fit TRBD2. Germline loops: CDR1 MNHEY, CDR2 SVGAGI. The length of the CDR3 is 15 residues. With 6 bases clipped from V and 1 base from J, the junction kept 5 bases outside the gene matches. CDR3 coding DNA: TGTGCCAGCAGCCTAAGCGGGAGTTCCTACAATGAGCAGTTCTTC. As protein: CASSLSGSSYNEQFF.

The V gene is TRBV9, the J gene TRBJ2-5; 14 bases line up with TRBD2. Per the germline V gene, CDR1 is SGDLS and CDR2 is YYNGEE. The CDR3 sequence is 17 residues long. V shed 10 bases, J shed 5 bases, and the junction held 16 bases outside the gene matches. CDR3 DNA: TGTGCCTCTTCCCGAGGGACTAGCGGGAGTGGGGCGGAGACCCAGTACTTC. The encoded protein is CASSRGTSGSGAETQYF. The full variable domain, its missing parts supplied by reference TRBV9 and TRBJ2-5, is DSGVTQTPKHLITATGQRVTLRCSPRSGDLSVYWYQQSLDQGLQFLIQYYNGEERAKGNILERFSAQQFPDLHSELNLSSLELGDSALYFCASSRGTSGSGAETQYFGPGTRLLVL.

The CDR3 region has the DNA TGTGCCAGCTCACTGGGGACAGAGGGAGAGACCCAGTACTTC. Protein sequence: CASSLGTEGETQYF. The chain has TRBV18 and TRBJ2-5; 7 bases fit TRBD1. With 4 bases clipped from V and 4 bases from J, the junction kept 6 bases outside the gene matches. The CDR3 length is 14 residues. In germline, CDR1 is KGHSH, CDR2 LQKENI.

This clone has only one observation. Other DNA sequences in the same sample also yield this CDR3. This chain's CDR3 is CASSSRQGGYEQYF. CDR3 coding DNA: TGTGCCAGCAGCTCCCGACAGGGGGGCTACGAGCAGTACTTC. This chain connects TRBV7-2 to TRBJ2-7; 9 bases line up with TRBD1. This CDR3 contains 14 residues. Per the germline V gene, CDR1 is SGHTA and CDR2 is FQGNSA. The V and J ends lost 4 bases and 3 bases, in that order; junction bases with no gene match: 4.

CDR3 sequence reads: CASSLDGATNEKLFF. CDR3 DNA: TGCGCCAGCAGCTTGGACGGAGCAACTAATGAAAAACTGTTTTTT. The chain is built from TRBV5-1 and TRBJ1-4; D gene ambiguous. Germline-derived CDR1 and CDR2 are SGHRS and YFSETQ. The CDR3 consists of 15 residues. Between the trimmed V and J ends, which lost 0 bases and 0 bases, there was a span of 6 bases.

The CDR3 protein is CASSLAGTSSTDTQYF. DNA of the CDR3: TGTGCCAGCAGCCTCGCCGGGACTAGCAGCACAGATACGCAGTATTTT. J is TRBJ2-3 and V is TRBV4-2; 9 bases map to TRBD2. The CDR3 is 16 amino acids. Germline V CDR1 and CDR2: LGHNA, YNFKEQ. V shed 4 bases and J 0 bases; nucleotides not matched to a gene: 5.

The CDR3 loop is CASSQVLRGRFPDTQYF. The CDR3, as DNA: TGTGCCAGCAGCCAAGTTTTGCGCGGGAGGTTTCCAGATACGCAGTATTTT. This sequence joins TRBV3-1 (or the pseudogene TRBV3-2) and TRBJ2-3; 8 bases agree with TRBD2. The CDR3 has 17 residues. The trim removed 1 base at V and 4 bases at J, leaving 10 bases unmatched. The germline V gene has CDR1 LGHDT and CDR2 YNNKEL (reference sequence).

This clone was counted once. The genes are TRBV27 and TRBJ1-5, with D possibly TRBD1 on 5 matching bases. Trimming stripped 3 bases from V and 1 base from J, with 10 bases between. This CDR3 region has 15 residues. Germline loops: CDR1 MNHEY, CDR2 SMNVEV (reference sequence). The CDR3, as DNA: TGTGCCAGCAGTTTTGTAGGGGTGAGCAATCAGCCCCAGCATTTT. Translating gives CASSFVGVSNQPQHF.

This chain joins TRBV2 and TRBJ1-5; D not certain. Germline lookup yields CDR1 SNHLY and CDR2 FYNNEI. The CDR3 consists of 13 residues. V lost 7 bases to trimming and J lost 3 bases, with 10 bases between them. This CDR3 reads CASKQEPNQPQHF. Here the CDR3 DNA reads TGTGCCAGCAAGCAGGAACCCAATCAGCCCCAGCATTTT.

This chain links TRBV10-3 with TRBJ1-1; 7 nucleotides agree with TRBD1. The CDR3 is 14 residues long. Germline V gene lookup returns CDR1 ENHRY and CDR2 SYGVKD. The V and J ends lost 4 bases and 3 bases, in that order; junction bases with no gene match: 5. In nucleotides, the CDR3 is TGTGCCATCAGTGTCACAGGGGCAGACACTGAAGCTTTCTTT. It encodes CAISVTGADTEAFF.

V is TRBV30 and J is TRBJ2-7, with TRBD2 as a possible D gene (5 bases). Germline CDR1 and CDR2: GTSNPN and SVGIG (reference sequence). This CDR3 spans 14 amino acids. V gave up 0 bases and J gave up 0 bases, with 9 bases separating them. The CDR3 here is CAWSVAGDSYEQYF. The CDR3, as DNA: TGTGCCTGGAGTGTGGCGGGTGACTCCTACGAGCAGTACTTC.